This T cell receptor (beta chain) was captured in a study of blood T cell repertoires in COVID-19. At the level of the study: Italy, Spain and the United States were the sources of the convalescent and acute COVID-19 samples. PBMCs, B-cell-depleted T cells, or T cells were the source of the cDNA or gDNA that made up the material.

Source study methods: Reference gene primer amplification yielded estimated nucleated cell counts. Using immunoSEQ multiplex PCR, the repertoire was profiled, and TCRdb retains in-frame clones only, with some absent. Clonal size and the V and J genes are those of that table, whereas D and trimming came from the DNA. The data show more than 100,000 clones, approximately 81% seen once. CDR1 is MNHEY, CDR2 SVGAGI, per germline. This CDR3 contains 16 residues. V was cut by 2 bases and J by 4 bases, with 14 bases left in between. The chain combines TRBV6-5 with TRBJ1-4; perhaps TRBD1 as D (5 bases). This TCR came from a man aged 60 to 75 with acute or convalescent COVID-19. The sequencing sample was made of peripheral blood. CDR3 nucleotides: TGTGCCAGCAGTTACATTTCGACGGGGGTTAATGAAAAACTGTTTTTT. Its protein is CASSYISTGVNEKLFF.